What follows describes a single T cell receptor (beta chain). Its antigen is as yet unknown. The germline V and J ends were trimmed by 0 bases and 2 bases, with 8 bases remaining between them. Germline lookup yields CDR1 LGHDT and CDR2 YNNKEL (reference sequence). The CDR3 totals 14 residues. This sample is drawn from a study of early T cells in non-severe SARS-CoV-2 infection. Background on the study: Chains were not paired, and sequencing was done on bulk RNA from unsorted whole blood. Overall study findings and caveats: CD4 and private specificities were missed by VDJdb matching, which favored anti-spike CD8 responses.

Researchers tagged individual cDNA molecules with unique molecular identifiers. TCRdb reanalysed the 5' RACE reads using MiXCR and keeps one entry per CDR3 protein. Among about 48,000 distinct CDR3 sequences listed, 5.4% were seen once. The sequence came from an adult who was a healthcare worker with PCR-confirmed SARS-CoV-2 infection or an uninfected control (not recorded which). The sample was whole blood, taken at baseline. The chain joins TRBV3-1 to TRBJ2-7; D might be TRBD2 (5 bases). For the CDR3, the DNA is TGTGCCAGCAGCCAAGACCCCGGGGCCTACGAGCAGTACTTC. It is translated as CASSQDPGAYEQYF.